This entry concerns a single TCR beta chain. Its antigen remains unknown. This entry comes from a study of T cell repertoires in cytomegalovirus infection. About the research overall: HLA-C-restricted CMV epitopes, recently identified, and well-studied HLA-B-restricted ones were used by the study. CMV infection plus the matching HLA type was flagged by public TCR beta signatures.

Trimming shortened V by 7 bases and J by 6 bases, and 19 bases separated the two germline ends. This CDR3 region has 15 residues. Looked up from germline, CDR1 is MNHEY and CDR2 is SMNVEV (reference sequence). TCRdb re-called the reads with MiXCR, one entry per CDR3 protein. The sample yields approximately 50,000 distinct CDR3 sequences, over 15% seen once. General study results and limits: Within the response measured ex vivo, HLA-C-restricted CMV-specific TCR beta clonotypes were dominant. Identification of carriers of CMV plus the relevant HLA was performed using cumulative public TCR beta family frequency.

This chain links TRBV27 with TRBJ1-5; D gene ambiguous. This clonotype was obtained from a human donor in good health (CMV status not recorded). Some clones in this sample may be carry-over from other donors' samples. The sample in question was CD8+ T cells from cultured PBMCs, obtained from culture after CMV antigen stimulation. CDR3 nucleotides: TGTGCCAGCATCATTGCAGGACGGTGTTGTCAGCCCCAGCATTTT. As protein: CASIIAGRCCQPQHF.